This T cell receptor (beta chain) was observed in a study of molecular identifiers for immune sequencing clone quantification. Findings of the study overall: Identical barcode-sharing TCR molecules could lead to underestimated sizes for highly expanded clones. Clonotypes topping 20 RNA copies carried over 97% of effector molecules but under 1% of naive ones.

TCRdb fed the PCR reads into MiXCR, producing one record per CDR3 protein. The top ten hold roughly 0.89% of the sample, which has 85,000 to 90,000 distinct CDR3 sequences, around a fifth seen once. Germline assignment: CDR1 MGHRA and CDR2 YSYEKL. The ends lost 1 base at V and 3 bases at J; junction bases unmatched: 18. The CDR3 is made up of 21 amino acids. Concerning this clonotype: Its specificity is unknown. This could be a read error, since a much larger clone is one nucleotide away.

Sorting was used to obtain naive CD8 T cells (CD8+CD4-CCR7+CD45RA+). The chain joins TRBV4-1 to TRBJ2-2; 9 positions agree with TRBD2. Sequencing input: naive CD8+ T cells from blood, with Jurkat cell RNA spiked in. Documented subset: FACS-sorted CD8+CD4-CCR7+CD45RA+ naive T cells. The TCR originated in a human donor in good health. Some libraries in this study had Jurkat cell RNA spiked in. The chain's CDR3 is CASSQGNLAGTPRKYTGELFF. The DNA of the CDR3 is TGCGCCAGCAGCCAAGGTAATCTAGCGGGGACACCTAGGAAATACACCGGGGAGCTGTTTTTT.